This T cell receptor beta chain was found in a study of human T cells and chemical hapten exposure. Stated time point: patch test 2, 6 weeks after DPC sensitization. Treatment noted: therapeutic diphenylcyclopropenone sensitization with weekly scalp DPC. This clonotype was seen only a few times. The target antigen is unknown. Points from the study as a whole: No alteration of TCRs above 1 in 1000 frequency was seen with DPC sensitization. The count of PT1 expanded TCRs correlated positively with patch test score.

TCRdb re-called the RACE reads through MiXCR, storing one row per CDR3 protein. The data contain 80,000 to 95,000 distinct CDR3 sequences, approximately 10% of them singletons. The sample in question was whole blood, obtained in connection with sensitization to the hapten diphenylcyclopropenone (DPC). The source of this sequence is a man younger than 30 with alopecia areata. Some clones in this sample may be carry-over from other donors' samples.

The CDR3 DNA follows: TGCGCCAGCAGCCAAGATTTTCGCGGGGGCGGTCGGAATGAGCAGTTCTTC. Its translation is CASSQDFRGGGRNEQFF. The chain has TRBV4-3 and TRBJ2-1; a possible D gene is TRBD2 (7 bases). The CDR3 is made up of 17 amino acids. Per germline, CDR1 LGHNA and CDR2 YSLEER. V lost 0 bases and J 7 bases, leaving 19 bases between the germline ends.